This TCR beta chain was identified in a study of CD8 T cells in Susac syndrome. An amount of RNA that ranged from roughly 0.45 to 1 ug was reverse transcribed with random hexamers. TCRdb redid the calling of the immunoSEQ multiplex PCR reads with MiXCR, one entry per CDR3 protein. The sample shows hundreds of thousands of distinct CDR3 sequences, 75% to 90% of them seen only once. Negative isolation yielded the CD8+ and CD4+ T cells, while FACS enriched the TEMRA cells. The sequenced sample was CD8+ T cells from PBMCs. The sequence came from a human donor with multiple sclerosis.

The CDR3 DNA sequence: TGTGCCAGCAGCTTAGACCCAGGGGGACGGACCTCCTACGAGCAGTACTTC. Protein product: CASSLDPGGRTSYEQYF. J is TRBJ2-7 and V is TRBV7-9, with 7 nucleotides matching TRBD1. With 1 base clipped from V and 0 bases from J, the junction kept 9 bases outside the gene matches. The germline CDR1 and CDR2 sequences are SEHNR and FQNEAQ (reference sequence). The CDR3 runs 17 residues. Based on the CDR3 plus reference TRBV7-9 and TRBJ2-7, the full variable domain is DTGVSQNPRHKITKRGQNVTFRCDPISEHNRLYWYRQTLGQGPEFLTYFQNEAQLEKSRLLSDRFSAERPKGSFSTLEIQRTEQGDSAMYLCASSLDPGGRTSYEQYFGPGTRLTVT.